The present T cell receptor beta chain was sequenced within a study of blood T cell repertoires in COVID-19. About the research overall: Samples of COVID-19 (acute and convalescent) were obtained from the United States, Italy and Spain. T cells, B-cell-depleted T cells, or PBMCs supplied cDNA or gDNA.

This clone has only a few counts. In the authors' workflow: Amplification of reference gene primers was used by the study to estimate nucleated cell counts. Assay used: immunoSEQ multiplex PCR; TCRdb lists only in-frame clones, some missing. That table gives V, J and clone size, and the DNA gave D and trimming. The table lists 170,000 or so clones, 80% to 90% of them singletons. Material: peripheral blood. The receptor was derived from a man aged 50 or older with active or convalescent COVID-19.

In DNA, the CDR3 is TGTGCCAGCAACCAACCTGCAGGGATTTCGGGCGGCTACACCTTC. Encoded protein: CASNQPAGISGGYTF. The chain recombines TRBV7-9 with TRBJ1-2; a possible D gene is TRBD1 (5 bases). The CDR3 has 15 amino acids. V dropped 7 bases and J dropped 8 bases, with 23 bases sitting between them. The germline V gene encodes CDR1 SEHNR and CDR2 FQNEAQ (reference sequence). Combining the CDR3 with reference TRBV7-9 and TRBJ1-2 gives the whole variable domain DTGVSQNPRHKITKRGQNVTFRCDPISEHNRLYWYRQTLGQGPEFLTYFQNEAQLEKSRLLSDRFSAERPKGSFSTLEIQRTEQGDSAMYLCASNQPAGISGGYTFGSGTRLTVV.